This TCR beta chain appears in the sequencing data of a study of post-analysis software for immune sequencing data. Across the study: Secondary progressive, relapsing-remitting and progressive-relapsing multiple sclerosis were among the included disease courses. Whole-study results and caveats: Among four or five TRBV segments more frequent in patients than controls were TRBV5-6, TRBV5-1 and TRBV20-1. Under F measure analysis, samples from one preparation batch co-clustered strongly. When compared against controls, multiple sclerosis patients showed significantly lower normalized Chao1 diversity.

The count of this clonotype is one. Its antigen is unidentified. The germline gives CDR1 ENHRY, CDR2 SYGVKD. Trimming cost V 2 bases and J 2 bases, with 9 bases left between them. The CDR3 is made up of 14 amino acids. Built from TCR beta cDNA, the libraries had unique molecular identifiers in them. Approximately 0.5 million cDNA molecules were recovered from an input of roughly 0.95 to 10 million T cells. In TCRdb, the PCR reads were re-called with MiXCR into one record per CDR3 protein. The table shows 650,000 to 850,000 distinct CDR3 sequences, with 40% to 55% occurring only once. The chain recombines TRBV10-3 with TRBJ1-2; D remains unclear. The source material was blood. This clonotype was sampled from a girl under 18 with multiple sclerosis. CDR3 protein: CAISEGGQNYGYTF. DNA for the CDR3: TGTGCCATCAGTGAGGGTGGCCAGAACTATGGCTACACCTTC.